The subject of this entry is one TCR beta chain. The data are from a study of CD8 T cells in Susac syndrome. TCR beta sequencing was performed on blood CD8+ and CD4+ T cells. Bulk CD8+ and CD4+ cells came from magnetic negative isolation; CD8+ TEMRA by FACS. Germline V gene sequence: CDR1 KGHDR, CDR2 SFDVKD. Trimming removed 4 bases at V and 3 bases at J, with 15 bases between. The CDR3 spans 16 residues. A quantity of about 0.5 to 1 ug RNA underwent reverse transcription using random hexamers. Amplification of TCR beta CDR3 spanned 54 Vbeta and 13 Jbeta via immunoSEQ multiplex PCR. TCRdb ran MiXCR on the immunoSEQ multiplex PCR reads and lists one entry per CDR3 protein. The data contain 100,000 to 150,000 distinct CDR3 sequences, 85% to 95% of them singletons.

The chain employs TRBV24-1 and TRBJ2-1; D is perhaps TRBD1 (6 bases). The source of this sequence is a human donor with multiple sclerosis. Sequencing input: CD8+ T cells from PBMCs. CDR3 protein: CATSEARQGNYNEQFF. The CDR3 DNA reads TGTGCCACCAGTGAGGCCAGGCAGGGGAACTACAATGAGCAGTTCTTC.